Following are 30 T cell receptor beta chains from one sample sequenced in a study of cytomegalovirus exposure and HLA in healthy donors. Primers: 60 Vbeta forward and 13 Jbeta reverse. Sequencing used immunoSEQ multiplex PCR; TCRdb keeps in-frame clones, though not all of them. The data hold about 130,000 clones, with about 71% observed a single time. Material: PBMCs. These receptors all stem from a woman aged 55-70 years in good health and CMV-seropositive.

The rearrangement links TRBV7-8 to TRBJ1-2; D perhaps matches TRBD1 (6 bases). The CDR3 has 14 residues. The V end lost 1 base, the J end lost 2 bases, and 8 bases lay between the germline ends. The germline V gene has CDR1 SGHVS and CDR2 FQNEAQ. The CDR3 here is CASSLVQGNYGYTF. In DNA form, the CDR3 reads TGTGCCAGCAGCTTAGTCCAGGGGAACTATGGCTACACCTTC.

The chain uses TRBV18 and TRBJ2-6, with TRBD1 identical over 8 bases. Trimming at V came to 2 bases and at J to 0 bases, leaving 9 bases not matched to a gene. Germline loops: CDR1 KGHSH, CDR2 LQKENI. There are 19 residues in the CDR3. DNA for the CDR3: TGTGCCAGCTCACCATTTGCGGGACAGGTGTACTCTGGGGCCAACGTCCTGACTTTC. It encodes CASSPFAGQVYSGANVLTF.

This chain uses TRBV18 with TRBJ2-5; possibly TRBD1 for D (6 bases). Trimming stripped 3 bases from V and 5 bases from J, with 10 bases between. CDR3 length equals 13 residues. Germline V gives CDR1 KGHSH, CDR2 LQKENI. The CDR3, as DNA: TGTGCCAGCTCACCCCCAGGGGCGGAGACCCAGTACTTC. Translated: CASSPPGAETQYF. Based on the CDR3 plus reference TRBV18 and TRBJ2-5, the full variable domain is NAGVMQNPRHLVRRRGQEARLRCSPMKGHSHVYWYRQLPEEGLKFMVYLQKENIIDESGMPKERFSAEFPKEGPSILRIQQVVRGDSAAYFCASSPPGAETQYFGPGTRLLVL.

The rearrangement uses TRBV14 and TRBJ2-4; 9 bases fit TRBD1. Germline CDR1 and CDR2: SGHDN and FVKESK. The CDR3 is 15 amino acids. V lost 1 base and J lost 6; bases outside the gene matches: 4. CDR3: CASSQVGTGRNIQYF. CDR3 DNA sequence: TGTGCCAGCAGCCAAGTTGGGACAGGGAGAAACATTCAGTACTTC.

This clone has more than one count but fewer than ten. V is TRBV9 and J is TRBJ1-1; D gene unclear. Germline loops: CDR1 SGDLS, CDR2 YYNGEE. The V and J ends lost 3 bases and 2 bases respectively, with 11 bases between them. The CDR3 runs to 14 residues. The CDR3 nucleotides are TGTGCCAGCAGCGCCTCAGTGTCAAACACTGAAGCTTTCTTT. Translating gives CASSASVSNTEAFF.

The rearrangement joins TRBV2 to TRBJ1-3, with a possible D match to TRBD1 (5 bases). The CDR3 is 14 residues long. The V gene's germline CDR1 is SNHLY and CDR2 FYNNEI. Deletions cut 6 bases from V and 2 bases from J, with 11 bases between. CDR3 sequence reads: CASSGGNAGNTIYF. CDR3 bases: TGTGCCAGCAGCGGGGGAAATGCTGGAAACACCATATATTTT.

This clone was seen a handful of times. CDR3 in DNA: TGCGCCAGCAGCTTGGAACTGGGAGGATCACCCCTCCACTTT. Translating gives CASSLELGGSPLHF. The chain joins TRBV5-1 to TRBJ1-6; D unclear. Trimming removed 0 bases from V and 10 bases from J, with 11 bases in between. This CDR3 has 14 residues. The germline CDR1 and CDR2 sequences are SGHRS and YFSETQ.

V and J are TRBV19 and TRBJ1-6, with 12 bases fitting TRBD1. Germline lookup yields CDR1 LNHDA and CDR2 SQIVND (reference sequence). V lost 4 bases, J lost 9 bases, and 7 bases stayed unmatched. The CDR3 has 16 amino acids. The DNA of the CDR3 is TGTGCCAGTAGTACCGGGACAGGGGGCAACGCTTCACCCCTCCACTTT. It encodes CASSTGTGGNASPLHF. Full variable domain (rest looked up from reference TRBV19 and TRBJ1-6): DGGITQSPKYLFRKEGQNVTLSCEQNLNHDAMYWYRQDPGQGLRLIYYSQIVNDFQKGDIAEGYSVSREKKESFPLTVTSAQKNPTAFYLCASSTGTGGNASPLHFGNGTRLTVT.

The V gene is TRBV11-1, the J gene TRBJ2-1; tentatively, D is TRBD1 (5 bases). CDR1 is SGHAT and CDR2 is FQDESV in the germline V gene (reference sequence). Trimming pared 2 bases from V and 0 bases from J, leaving 14 bases between. This CDR3 is built from 17 residues. In nucleotides, the CDR3 is TGTGCCAGCAGCTTAACCCAGACAGTCAGCTCCTACAATGAGCAGTTCTTC. The encoded protein is CASSLTQTVSSYNEQFF.

The V call is TRBV6-1, the J call TRBJ1-6, with 10 bases identical to TRBD1. The V gene end was trimmed by 9 bases and the J gene end by 5 bases; junction bases not matched to a gene: 7. Germline V CDR1 and CDR2: MNHNS, SASEGT. The CDR3 spans 15 residues. The CDR3 protein is CASSPGQGNNSPLHF. The CDR3 DNA follows: TGTGCCAGTTCTCCGGGACAGGGGAATAATTCACCCCTCCACTTT.

The chain uses TRBV6-4 and TRBJ1-5, with D unclear. The CDR3 runs to 15 residues. Trimming left V 0 bases short and J 0 bases short, with 6 bases between. Per the germline V gene, CDR1 is MRHNA and CDR2 is SNTAGT. The CDR3 nucleotides read TGTGCCAGCAGTGACTCGAACATTAGCAATCAGCCCCAGCATTTT. This codes for CASSDSNISNQPQHF.

This chain uses TRBV5-1 with TRBJ2-5; 11 bases fit TRBD2. Trimming cost V 5 bases and J 5 bases; bases outside gene matches: 11. Germline lookup yields CDR1 SGHRS and CDR2 YFSETQ. This CDR3 comprises 16 residues. CDR3 DNA: TGCGCCAGCAGAATACGGACTAGCGGGCTCACGGAGACCCAGTACTTC. As protein: CASRIRTSGLTETQYF.

The chain combines TRBV5-8 with TRBJ1-2; D is unclear. The CDR3 length is 14 residues. Trimming removed 1 base from V and 2 bases from J, with 9 bases in between. Per germline, CDR1 SGHTS and CDR2 YDEGEE. CDR3 DNA: TGTGCCAGCAGCTTGCGCCGCGGCAACTATGGCTACACCTTC. Translated, it gives CASSLRRGNYGYTF.

This clone was detected a few times. The rearrangement links TRBV11-3 to TRBJ2-2; TRBD2 might be the D (6 bases). CDR1 is SGHNT and CDR2 is YENEEA in the germline V gene. The V gene lost 4 bases and the J gene lost 7 bases, with 7 bases spanning the gap. This CDR3 spans 12 amino acids. The CDR3: CASSSGLGELFF. The CDR3 DNA is TGTGCCAGCAGCTCGGGACTCGGGGAGCTGTTTTTT.

This chain joins TRBV27 and TRBJ2-3; D is perhaps TRBD1 (5 bases). Trimming pared 2 bases from V and 0 bases from J, leaving 9 bases between. The germline gives CDR1 MNHEY, CDR2 SMNVEV (reference sequence). CDR3 length: 15 amino acids. The CDR3 region is CASSLIRGSTDTQYF. The CDR3 bases are TGTGCCAGCAGTTTAATTAGGGGAAGCACAGATACGCAGTATTTT.

CDR3 nucleotide sequence: TGTGCCAGCAGCTCACACCGGGACATCAACTACGAGCAGTACTTC. Translated, it gives CASSSHRDINYEQYF. The rearrangement uses TRBV27 and TRBJ2-7; possibly TRBD1 for D (6 bases). The ends were cut back, 6 bases at V and 3 bases at J, with 18 bases in the middle. Germline assignment: CDR1 MNHEY and CDR2 SMNVEV (reference sequence). The CDR3 length is 15 residues.

The chain couples TRBV28 to TRBJ2-2, with D unclear. CDR1 and CDR2 from the germline V gene are MDHEN and SYDVKM. There are 15 residues in the CDR3. Trimming took 6 bases from V and 3 from J, leaving 14 bases between them. CDR3 protein: CASSPITPDTGELFF. CDR3 nucleotide sequence: TGTGCCAGCAGCCCAATTACCCCGGACACCGGGGAGCTGTTTTTT.

The chain has TRBV7-6 and TRBJ1-5; TRBD1 matches 7 bases. The CDR3 is 16 amino acids. Germline V gene lookup returns CDR1 SGHVS and CDR2 FNYEAQ. After removal of 1 base from V and 9 bases from J, the junction contained 12 bases not matched to a gene. CDR3 amino acids: CASSLGGQGETWPQHF. The CDR3 DNA sequence: TGTGCCAGCAGCTTAGGGGGCCAGGGGGAGACGTGGCCCCAGCATTTT. The whole variable domain, remainder taken from reference TRBV7-6 and TRBJ1-5, is GAGVSQSPRYKVTKRGQDVALRCDPISGHVSLYWYRQALGQGPEFLTYFNYEAQQDKSGLPNDRFSAERPEGSISTLTIQRTEQRDSAMYRCASSLGGQGETWPQHFGDGTRLSIL.

This clone was detected a few times. This chain connects TRBV5-6 to TRBJ2-7, with a weak D call TRBD1 (6 bases). V lost 0 bases and J 0 bases, leaving 10 bases between the germline ends. The CDR3 totals 15 residues. Germline values: CDR1 SGHDT, CDR2 YYEEEE. Here the CDR3 DNA reads TGTGCCAGCAGCTTGGCGGCAGGGGCCTCCTACGAGCAGTACTTC. Its translation: CASSLAAGASYEQYF. Full variable domain (outside the CDR3, taken from reference TRBV5-6 and TRBJ2-7): DAGVTQSPTHLIKTRGQQVTLRCSPKSGHDTVSWYQQALGQGPQFIFQYYEEEERQRGNFPDRFSGHQFPNYSSELNVNALLLGDSALYLCASSLAAGASYEQYFGPGTRLTVT.

This clone was counted once. CDR3 coding DNA: TGTGCCAGCAGTGAAATCGCCTACAATGAGCAGTTCTTC. This encodes CASSEIAYNEQFF. The J gene is TRBJ2-1, the V gene TRBV2; D uncertain. V lost 2 bases and J 2 bases, leaving 4 bases between the germline ends. CDR1 and CDR2 from the germline V gene are SNHLY and FYNNEI. This CDR3 has 13 residues. The full variable domain, rest sourced from reference TRBV2 and TRBJ2-1, is EPEVTQTPSHQVTQMGQEVILRCVPISNHLYFYWYRQILGQKVEFLVSFYNNEISEKSEIFDDQFSVERPDGSNFTLKIRSTKLEDSAMYFCASSEIAYNEQFFGPGTRLTVL.

This clone occurred a few times. One end of the junction is discordant with germline, which a read error may explain. The chain is built from TRBV4-1 and TRBJ1-2, with unresolved D. This CDR3 region has 14 residues. Germline CDR1 reads MGHRA; CDR2 reads YSYEKL. CDR3 residues: CASSQDLGNYGYTF. The CDR3 nucleotides read TGTGCCAGCAGCCAAGATCTCGGGAACTATGGCTACACCTTC.

This chain links TRBV4-1 with TRBJ2-1; 9 bases agree with TRBD2. Trimming took 1 base from V and 7 from J; bases not matched to a gene: 11. The germline gives CDR1 MGHRA, CDR2 YSYEKL. CDR3 length equals 17 residues. The CDR3 spells CASSQANLGGGGNEQFF. In DNA form, the CDR3 reads TGCGCCAGCAGCCAAGCTAACCTTGGCGGGGGGGGGAATGAGCAGTTCTTC.

The chain links TRBV19 to TRBJ2-5; D unclear. The J call could be wrong; TRBJ2-7 is a better fit for the DNA end. CDR1 is LNHDA and CDR2 is SQIVND in the germline V gene (reference sequence). The CDR3 spans 14 residues. The CDR3 sequence: CASSSRSHSYEQYF. In DNA form, the CDR3 reads TGTGCCAGTAGTTCCCGGTCCCACTCCTACGAGCAGTACTTC.

CDR3 sequence reads: CASSLFGGGLDNEQFF. The CDR3 nucleotides are TGTGCCAGCAGTTTATTCGGGGGGGGTTTGGACAATGAGCAGTTCTTC. J is TRBJ2-1 and V is TRBV27, with TRBD2 identical over 8 bases. This CDR3 is 16 amino acids long. V was pared by 1 base and J by 5 bases, with 7 bases of the junction left unmatched. Per germline, CDR1 MNHEY and CDR2 SMNVEV (reference sequence).

The V and J genes are TRBV5-1 and TRBJ2-5; D is perhaps TRBD2 (5 bases). V lost 1 base, J lost 1 base, and 11 bases lay in between. Germline V gives CDR1 SGHRS, CDR2 YFSETQ. This CDR3 is built from 15 residues. CDR3 DNA: TGCGCCAGCAGCTTGTCAGGCGGGTTCCAAGAGACCCAGTACTTC. Translation: CASSLSGGFQETQYF.

The V gene is TRBV4-2, the J gene TRBJ2-2; 7 bases map to TRBD1. CDR3 length equals 17 residues. The ends lost 0 bases at V and 7 bases at J; junction bases unmatched: 11. Looked up from germline, CDR1 is LGHNA and CDR2 is YNFKEQ. In DNA, the CDR3 is TGTGCCAGCAGCCAAGAGGCGGCAGGGGGAATGGACGGGGAGCTGTTTTTT. It is translated as CASSQEAAGGMDGELFF.

The chain employs TRBV5-4 and TRBJ1-4, with TRBD1 as a possible D gene (5 bases). The CDR3 covers 16 residues. The V gene lost 4 bases and the J gene lost 3 bases, with 16 bases spanning the gap. Germline values: CDR1 SGHNT, CDR2 YYREEE (reference sequence). Here the CDR3 DNA reads TGTGCCAGCAGCCAAGACGGGACTCCTGCTAATGAAAAACTGTTTTTT. Amino acids: CASSQDGTPANEKLFF.

V is TRBV5-1 and J is TRBJ2-1, with 9 bases that match TRBD2. CDR1 is SGHRS and CDR2 is YFSETQ in the germline V gene. V lost 2 bases to trimming and J lost 3 bases; unmatched junction nucleotides: 6. This CDR3 is 16 amino acids long. This CDR3 is CASSFPAGGIYNEQFF. DNA of the CDR3: TGCGCCAGCAGCTTTCCAGCGGGGGGCATCTACAATGAGCAGTTCTTC.

V usage is TRBV2 and J usage is TRBJ2-2; no firm D call. Trimming cost V 4 bases and J 4 bases, with 13 bases left between them. Germline values: CDR1 SNHLY, CDR2 FYNNEI. The CDR3 is made up of 15 amino acids. Here the CDR3 reads CASSAAQAPTGELFF. CDR3 coding DNA: TGTGCCAGCAGTGCCGCCCAGGCCCCCACCGGGGAGCTGTTTTTT.

This chain uses TRBV7-8 with TRBJ2-2; 13 nucleotides line up with TRBD2. Germline CDR1 is SGHVS and CDR2 is FQNEAQ. This CDR3 contains 18 residues. The trim removed 5 bases at V and 2 bases at J, leaving 8 bases unmatched. The CDR3 DNA reads TGTGCCAGCAGCGCTAGACTAGCGGGGGGACCCAACACCGGGGAGCTGTTTTTT. It yields the protein CASSARLAGGPNTGELFF.